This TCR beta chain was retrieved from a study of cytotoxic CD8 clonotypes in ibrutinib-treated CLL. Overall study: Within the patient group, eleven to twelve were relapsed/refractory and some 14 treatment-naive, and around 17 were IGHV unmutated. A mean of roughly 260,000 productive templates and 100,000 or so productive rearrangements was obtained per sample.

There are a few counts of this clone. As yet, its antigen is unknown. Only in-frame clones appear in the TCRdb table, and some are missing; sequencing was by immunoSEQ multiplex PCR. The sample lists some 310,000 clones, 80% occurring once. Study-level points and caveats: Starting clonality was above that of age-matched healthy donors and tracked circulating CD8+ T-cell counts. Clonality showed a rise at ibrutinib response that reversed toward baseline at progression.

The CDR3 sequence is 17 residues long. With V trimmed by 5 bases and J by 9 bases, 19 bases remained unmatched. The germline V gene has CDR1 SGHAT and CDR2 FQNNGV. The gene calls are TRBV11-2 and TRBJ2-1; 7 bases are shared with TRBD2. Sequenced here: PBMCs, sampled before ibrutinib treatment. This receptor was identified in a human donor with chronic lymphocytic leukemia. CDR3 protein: CASSPRPGLAGVGEQFF. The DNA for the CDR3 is TGTGCCAGCAGCCCCCGTCCAGGGTTGGCGGGAGTAGGTGAGCAGTTCTTC.